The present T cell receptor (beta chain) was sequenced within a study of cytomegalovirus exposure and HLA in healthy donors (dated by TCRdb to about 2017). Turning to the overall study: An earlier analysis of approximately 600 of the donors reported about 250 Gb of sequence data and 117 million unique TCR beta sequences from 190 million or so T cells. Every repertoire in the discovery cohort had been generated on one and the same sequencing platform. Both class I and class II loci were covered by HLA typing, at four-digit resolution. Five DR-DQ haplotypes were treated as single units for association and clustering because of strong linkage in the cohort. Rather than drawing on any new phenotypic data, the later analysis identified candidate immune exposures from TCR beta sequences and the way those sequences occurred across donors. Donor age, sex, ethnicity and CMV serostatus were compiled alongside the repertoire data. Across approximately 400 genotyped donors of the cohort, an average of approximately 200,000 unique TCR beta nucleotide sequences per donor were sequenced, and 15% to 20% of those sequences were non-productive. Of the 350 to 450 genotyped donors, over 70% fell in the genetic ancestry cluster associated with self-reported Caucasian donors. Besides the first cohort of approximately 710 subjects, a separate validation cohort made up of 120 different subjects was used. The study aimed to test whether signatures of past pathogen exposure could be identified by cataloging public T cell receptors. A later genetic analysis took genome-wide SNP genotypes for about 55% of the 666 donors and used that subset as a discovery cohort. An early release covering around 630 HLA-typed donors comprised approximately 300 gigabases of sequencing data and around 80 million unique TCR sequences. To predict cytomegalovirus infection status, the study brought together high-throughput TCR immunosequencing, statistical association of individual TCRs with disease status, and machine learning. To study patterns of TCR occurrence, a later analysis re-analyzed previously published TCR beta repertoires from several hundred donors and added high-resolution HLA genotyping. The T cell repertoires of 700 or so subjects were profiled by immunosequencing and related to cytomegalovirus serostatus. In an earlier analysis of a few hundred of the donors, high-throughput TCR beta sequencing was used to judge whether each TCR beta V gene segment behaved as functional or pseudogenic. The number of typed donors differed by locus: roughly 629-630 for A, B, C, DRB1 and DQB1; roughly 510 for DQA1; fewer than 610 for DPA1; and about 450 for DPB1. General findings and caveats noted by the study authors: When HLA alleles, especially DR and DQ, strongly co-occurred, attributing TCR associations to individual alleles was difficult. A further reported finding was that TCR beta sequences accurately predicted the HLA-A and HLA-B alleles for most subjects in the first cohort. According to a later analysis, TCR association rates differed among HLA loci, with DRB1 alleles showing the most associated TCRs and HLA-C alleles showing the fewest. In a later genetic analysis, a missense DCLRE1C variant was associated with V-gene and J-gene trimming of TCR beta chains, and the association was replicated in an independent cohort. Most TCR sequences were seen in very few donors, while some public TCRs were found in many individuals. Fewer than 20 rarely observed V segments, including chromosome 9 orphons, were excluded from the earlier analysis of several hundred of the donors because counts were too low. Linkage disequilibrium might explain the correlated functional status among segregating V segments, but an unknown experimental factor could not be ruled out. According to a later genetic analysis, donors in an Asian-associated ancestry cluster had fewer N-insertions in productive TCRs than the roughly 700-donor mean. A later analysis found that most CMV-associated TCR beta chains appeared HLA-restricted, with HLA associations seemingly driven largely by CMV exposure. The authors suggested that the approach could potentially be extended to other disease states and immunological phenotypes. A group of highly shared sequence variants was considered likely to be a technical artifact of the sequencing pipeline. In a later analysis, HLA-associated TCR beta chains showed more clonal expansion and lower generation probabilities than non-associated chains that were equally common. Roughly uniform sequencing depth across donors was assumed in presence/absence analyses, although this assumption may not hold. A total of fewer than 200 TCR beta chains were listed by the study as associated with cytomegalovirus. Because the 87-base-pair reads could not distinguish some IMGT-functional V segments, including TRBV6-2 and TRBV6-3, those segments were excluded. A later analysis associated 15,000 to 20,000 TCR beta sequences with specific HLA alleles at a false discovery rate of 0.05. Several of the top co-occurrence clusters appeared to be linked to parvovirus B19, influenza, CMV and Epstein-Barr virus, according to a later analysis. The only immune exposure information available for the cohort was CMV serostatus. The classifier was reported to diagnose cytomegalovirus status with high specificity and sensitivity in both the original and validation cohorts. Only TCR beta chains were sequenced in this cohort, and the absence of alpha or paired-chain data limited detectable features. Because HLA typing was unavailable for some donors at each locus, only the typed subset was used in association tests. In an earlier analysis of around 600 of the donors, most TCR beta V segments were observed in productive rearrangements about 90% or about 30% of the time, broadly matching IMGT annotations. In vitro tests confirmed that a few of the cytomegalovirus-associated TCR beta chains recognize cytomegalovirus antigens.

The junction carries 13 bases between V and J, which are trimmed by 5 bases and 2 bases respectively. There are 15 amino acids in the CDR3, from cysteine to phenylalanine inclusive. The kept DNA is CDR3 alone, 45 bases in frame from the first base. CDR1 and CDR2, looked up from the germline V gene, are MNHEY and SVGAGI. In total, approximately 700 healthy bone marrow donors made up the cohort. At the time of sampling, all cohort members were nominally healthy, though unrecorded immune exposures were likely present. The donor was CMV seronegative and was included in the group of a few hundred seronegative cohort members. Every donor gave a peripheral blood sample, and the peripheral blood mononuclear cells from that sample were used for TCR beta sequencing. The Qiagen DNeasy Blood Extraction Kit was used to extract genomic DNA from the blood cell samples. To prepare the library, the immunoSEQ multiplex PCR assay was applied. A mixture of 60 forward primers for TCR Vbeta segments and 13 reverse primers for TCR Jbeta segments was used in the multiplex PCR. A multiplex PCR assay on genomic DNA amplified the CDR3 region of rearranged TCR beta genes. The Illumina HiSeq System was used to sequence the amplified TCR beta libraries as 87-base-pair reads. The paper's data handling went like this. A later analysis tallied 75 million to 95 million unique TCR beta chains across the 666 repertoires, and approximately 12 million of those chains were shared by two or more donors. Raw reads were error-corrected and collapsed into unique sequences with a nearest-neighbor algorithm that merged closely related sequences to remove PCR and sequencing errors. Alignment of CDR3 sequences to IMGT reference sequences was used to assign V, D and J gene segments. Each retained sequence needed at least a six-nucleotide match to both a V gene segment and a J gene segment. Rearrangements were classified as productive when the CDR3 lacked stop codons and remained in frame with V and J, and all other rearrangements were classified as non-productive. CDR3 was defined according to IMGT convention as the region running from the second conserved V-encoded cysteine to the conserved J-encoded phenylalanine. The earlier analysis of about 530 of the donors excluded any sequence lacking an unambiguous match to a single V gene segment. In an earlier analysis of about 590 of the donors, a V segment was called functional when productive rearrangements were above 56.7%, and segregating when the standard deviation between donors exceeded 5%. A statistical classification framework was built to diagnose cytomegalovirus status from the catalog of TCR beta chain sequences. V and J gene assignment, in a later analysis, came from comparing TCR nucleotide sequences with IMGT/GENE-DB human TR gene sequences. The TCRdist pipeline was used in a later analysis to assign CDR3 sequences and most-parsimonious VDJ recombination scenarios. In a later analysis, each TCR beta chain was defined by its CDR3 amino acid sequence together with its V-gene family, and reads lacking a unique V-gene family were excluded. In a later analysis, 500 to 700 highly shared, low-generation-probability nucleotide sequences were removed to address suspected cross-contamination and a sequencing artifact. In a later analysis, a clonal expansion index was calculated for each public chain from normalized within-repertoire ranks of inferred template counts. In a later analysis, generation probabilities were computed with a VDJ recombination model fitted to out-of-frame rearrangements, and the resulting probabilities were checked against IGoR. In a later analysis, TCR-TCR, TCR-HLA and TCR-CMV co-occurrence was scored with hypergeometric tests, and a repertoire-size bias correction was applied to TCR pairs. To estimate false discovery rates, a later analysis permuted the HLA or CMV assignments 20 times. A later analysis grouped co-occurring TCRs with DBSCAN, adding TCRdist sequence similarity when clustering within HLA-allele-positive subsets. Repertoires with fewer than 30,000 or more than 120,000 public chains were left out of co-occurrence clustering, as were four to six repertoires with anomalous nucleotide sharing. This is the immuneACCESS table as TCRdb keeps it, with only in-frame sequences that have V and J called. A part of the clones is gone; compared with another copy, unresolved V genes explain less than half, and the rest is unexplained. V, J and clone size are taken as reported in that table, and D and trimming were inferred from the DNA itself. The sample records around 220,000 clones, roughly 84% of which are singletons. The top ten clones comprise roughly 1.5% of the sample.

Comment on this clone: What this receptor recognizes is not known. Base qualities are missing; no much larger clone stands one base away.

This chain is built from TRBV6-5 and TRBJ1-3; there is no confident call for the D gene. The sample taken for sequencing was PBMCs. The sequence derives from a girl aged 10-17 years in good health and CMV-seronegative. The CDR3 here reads CASSGRVRAGNTIYF. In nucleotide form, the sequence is TGTGCCAGCAGTGGGAGGGTCCGGGCTGGAAACACCATATATTTT.